This T cell receptor beta chain derives from a study of T cell repertoires in cytomegalovirus infection. Overall study: Well-studied HLA-B-restricted CMV epitopes were used in the study alongside recently identified HLA-C-restricted ones. It can be stated that public TCR beta signatures indicated CMV infection as well as a matching HLA type. Notes on the study in general: Ex vivo, HLA-C-restricted CMV-specific TCR beta clonotypes prevailed over the rest of the response. Frequencies of public TCR beta families were cumulated, and this identified carriers of CMV plus the relevant HLA.

The CDR3 is made up of 13 amino acids. The V gene lost 0 bases and the J gene lost 6 bases, with 6 bases spanning the gap. CDR1 and CDR2 (germline): ENHRY, SYGVKD. From the reads, TCRdb called clonotypes with MiXCR, one entry per CDR3 protein. The table shows hundreds of thousands of distinct CDR3 sequences, with roughly 33% occurring only once. Details on this clonotype: The target antigen is unknown.

The sequence derives from a human donor in good health (CMV status not recorded). Some clones in this sample may be carry-over from other donors' samples. The V gene is TRBV10-3, the J gene TRBJ2-1; D ambiguous. This specimen consisted of cultured CD8+ T cells from PBMCs, obtained from culture after CMV antigen stimulation. Here the CDR3 reads CAISESSVNEQFF. Here the CDR3 DNA reads TGTGCCATCAGTGAGTCATCAGTCAATGAGCAGTTCTTC.